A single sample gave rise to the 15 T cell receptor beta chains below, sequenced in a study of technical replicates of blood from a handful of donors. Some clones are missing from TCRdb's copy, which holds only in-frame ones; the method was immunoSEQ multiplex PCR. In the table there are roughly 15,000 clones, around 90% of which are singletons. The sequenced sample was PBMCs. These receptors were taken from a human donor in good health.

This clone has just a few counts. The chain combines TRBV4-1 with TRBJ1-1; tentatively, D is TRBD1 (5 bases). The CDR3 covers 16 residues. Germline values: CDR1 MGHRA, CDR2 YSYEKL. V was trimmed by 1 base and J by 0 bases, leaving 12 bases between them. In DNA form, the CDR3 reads TGCGCCAGCAGCCAAGTCCCCCCACAGGTGAACACTGAAGCTTTCTTT. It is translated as CASSQVPPQVNTEAFF.

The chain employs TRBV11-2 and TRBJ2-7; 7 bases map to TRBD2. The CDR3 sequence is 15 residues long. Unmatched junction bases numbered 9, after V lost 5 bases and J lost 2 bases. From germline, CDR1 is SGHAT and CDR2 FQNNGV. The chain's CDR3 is CASSPPLAGPYEQYF. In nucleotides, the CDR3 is TGTGCCAGCAGCCCCCCTTTAGCGGGCCCCTACGAGCAGTACTTC. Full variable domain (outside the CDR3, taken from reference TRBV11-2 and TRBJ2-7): EAGVAQSPRYKIIEKRQSVAFWCNPISGHATLYWYQQILGQGPKLLIQFQNNGVVDDSQLPKDRFSAERLKGVDSTLKIQPAKLEDSAVYLCASSPPLAGPYEQYFGPGTRLTVT.

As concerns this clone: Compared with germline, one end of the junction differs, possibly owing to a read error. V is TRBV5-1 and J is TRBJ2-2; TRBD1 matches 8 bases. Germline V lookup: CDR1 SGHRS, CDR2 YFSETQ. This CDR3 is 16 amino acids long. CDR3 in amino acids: CAGSLAQGARTGELFF. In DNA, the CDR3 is TGCGCCGGCAGCTTGGCCCAGGGGGCGCGGACCGGGGAGCTGTTTTTT. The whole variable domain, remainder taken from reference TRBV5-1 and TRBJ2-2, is KAGVTQTPRYLIKTRGQQVTLSCSPISGHRSVSWYQQTPGQGLQFLFEYFSETQRNKGNFPGRFSGRQFSNSRSEMNVSTLELGDSALYLCAGSLAQGARTGELFFGEGSRLTVL.

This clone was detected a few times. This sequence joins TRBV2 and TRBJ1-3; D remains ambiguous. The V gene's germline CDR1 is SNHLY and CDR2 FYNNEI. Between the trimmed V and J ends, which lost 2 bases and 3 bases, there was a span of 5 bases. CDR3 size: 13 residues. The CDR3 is CASSEYFGNTIYF. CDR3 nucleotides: TGTGCCAGCAGTGAATACTTTGGAAACACCATATATTTT.

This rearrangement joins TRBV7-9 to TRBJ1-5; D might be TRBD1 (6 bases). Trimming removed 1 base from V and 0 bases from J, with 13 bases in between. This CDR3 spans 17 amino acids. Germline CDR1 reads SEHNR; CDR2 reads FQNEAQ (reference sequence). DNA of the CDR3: TGTGCCAGCAGCTTAGACGCCACAGGGTATAGCAATCAGCCCCAGCATTTT. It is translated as CASSLDATGYSNQPQHF.

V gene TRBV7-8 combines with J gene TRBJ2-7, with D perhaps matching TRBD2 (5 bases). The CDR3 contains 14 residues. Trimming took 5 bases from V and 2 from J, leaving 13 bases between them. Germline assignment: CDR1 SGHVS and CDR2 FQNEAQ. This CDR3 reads CASSSGRNTYEQYF. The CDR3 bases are TGTGCCAGCAGCAGCGGCAGGAACACCTACGAGCAGTACTTC.

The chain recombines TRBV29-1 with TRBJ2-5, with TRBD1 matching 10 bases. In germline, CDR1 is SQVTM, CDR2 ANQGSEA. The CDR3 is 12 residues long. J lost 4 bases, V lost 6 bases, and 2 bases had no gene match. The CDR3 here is CSVGQGGETQYF. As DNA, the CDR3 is TGCAGCGTCGGACAGGGGGGAGAGACCCAGTACTTC.

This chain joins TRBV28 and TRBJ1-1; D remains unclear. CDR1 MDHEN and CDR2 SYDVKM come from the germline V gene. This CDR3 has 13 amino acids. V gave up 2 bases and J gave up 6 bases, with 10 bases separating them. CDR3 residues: CASSLGQVAEAFF. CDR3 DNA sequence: TGTGCCAGCAGTTTAGGGCAGGTCGCTGAAGCTTTCTTT.

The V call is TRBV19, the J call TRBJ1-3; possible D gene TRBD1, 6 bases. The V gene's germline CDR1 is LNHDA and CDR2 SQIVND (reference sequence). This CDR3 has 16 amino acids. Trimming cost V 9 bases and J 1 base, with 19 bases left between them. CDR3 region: CASAERGGISGNTIYF. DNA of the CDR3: TGTGCCAGCGCTGAGAGAGGGGGAATATCTGGAAACACCATATATTTT.

CDR3 region: CASSGGNEQFF. CDR3 nucleotide sequence: TGTGCCAGTAGCGGAGGCAATGAGCAGTTCTTC. The chain carries TRBV19 and TRBJ2-1, with D possibly being TRBD2 (5 bases). The germline CDR1 and CDR2 sequences are LNHDA and SQIVND (reference sequence). The V and J ends lost 6 bases and 6 bases respectively, with 6 bases between them. CDR3 length: 11 residues.

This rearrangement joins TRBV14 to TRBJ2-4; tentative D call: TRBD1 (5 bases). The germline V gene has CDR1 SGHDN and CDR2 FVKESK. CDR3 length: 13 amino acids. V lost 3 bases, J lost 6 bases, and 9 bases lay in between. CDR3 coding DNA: TGTGCCAGCAGCCAGGACACAGGAAACATTCAGTACTTC. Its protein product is CASSQDTGNIQYF. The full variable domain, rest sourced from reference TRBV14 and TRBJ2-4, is EAGVTQFPSHSVIEKGQTVTLRCDPISGHDNLYWYRRVMGKEIKFLLHFVKESKQDESGMPNNRFLAERTGGTYSTLKVQPAELEDSGVYFCASSQDTGNIQYFGAGTRLSVL.

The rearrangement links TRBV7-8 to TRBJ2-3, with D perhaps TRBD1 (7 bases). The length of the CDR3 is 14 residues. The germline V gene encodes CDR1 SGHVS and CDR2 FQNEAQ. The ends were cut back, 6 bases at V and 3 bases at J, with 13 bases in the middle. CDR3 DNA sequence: TGTGCCAGCAGACCGACAGGGAGGACAGATACGCAGTATTTT. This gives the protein CASRPTGRTDTQYF.

The CDR3 DNA reads as TGTGCCAGCAGCCCCCCGGGAAGCCAAGAGACCCAGTACTTC. Protein: CASSPPGSQETQYF. The chain carries TRBV7-8 and TRBJ2-5; maybe TRBD2 (5 bases). The ends were cut back, 5 bases at V and 1 base at J, with 11 bases in the middle. Germline V gives CDR1 SGHVS, CDR2 FQNEAQ. The length of the CDR3 is 14 residues.

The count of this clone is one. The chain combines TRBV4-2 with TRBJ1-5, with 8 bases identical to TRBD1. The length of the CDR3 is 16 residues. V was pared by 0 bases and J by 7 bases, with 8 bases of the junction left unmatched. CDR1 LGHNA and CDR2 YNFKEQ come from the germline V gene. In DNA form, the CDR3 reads TGTGCCAGCAGCCAAGAGACGACAGGGGCCTCCCAGCCCCAGCATTTT. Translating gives CASSQETTGASQPQHF.

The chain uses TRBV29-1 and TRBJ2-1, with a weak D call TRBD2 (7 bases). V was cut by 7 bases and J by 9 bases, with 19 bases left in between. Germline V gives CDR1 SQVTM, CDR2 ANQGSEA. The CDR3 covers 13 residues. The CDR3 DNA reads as TGCAGCGCATGGGGGGCGGGAGTCCCTGAGCAGTTCTTC. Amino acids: CSAWGAGVPEQFF.